This T cell receptor beta chain came from a study of T cell changes during pregnancy in multiple sclerosis. The repertoire was sequenced with immunoSEQ multiplex PCR; TCRdb's copy has only in-frame clones and lacks some. The sample lists 85,000 to 90,000 clones; around 94% were seen once. Germline values: CDR1 MGHDK, CDR2 SYGVNS. The CDR3 sequence is 16 residues long. The V gene lost 0 bases and the J gene lost 7 bases, with 17 bases spanning the gap. The genes are TRBV25-1 and TRBJ2-3; D is possibly TRBD1 (6 bases). The sample was peripheral blood, taken after pregnancy. This clonotype was obtained from a female donor in good health, enrolled as a control in a pregnancy study. The CDR3 here is CASSEYRGEVINTQYF. The CDR3 DNA reads as TGTGCCAGCAGTGAATACAGGGGCGAGGTCATCAATACGCAGTATTTT.